Sequencing of this T cell receptor (beta chain) was carried out in a study of blood T cell repertoires in COVID-19. Background on the study: Sites across the United States, Italy and Spain contributed samples from acute and convalescent COVID-19. T cells, B-cell-depleted T cells, or PBMCs supplied cDNA or gDNA.

CDR3 length: 16 residues. Trimming removed 5 bases at V and 5 bases at J, with 19 bases between. From germline, CDR1 is SGHTA and CDR2 FQGNSA. In the original processing: Using reference gene primer amplification, nucleated cell counts were estimated. Clones were sequenced by immunoSEQ multiplex PCR, and TCRdb holds only the in-frame ones, with some missing. V and J calls and clone size are given by that table; D and trimming were obtained from the DNA. The table has approximately 290,000 clones, around 89% seen once. This clone was recorded once. Sequences were obtained from peripheral blood. V is TRBV7-2 and J is TRBJ1-5; D perhaps matches TRBD1 (5 bases). The sequence derives from a man aged 25-45 years with acute or convalescent COVID-19. This chain's CDR3 is CASSPRSRGLHQPQHF. DNA of the CDR3: TGTGCCAGCAGCCCCAGATCTCGGGGACTCCATCAGCCCCAGCATTTT.